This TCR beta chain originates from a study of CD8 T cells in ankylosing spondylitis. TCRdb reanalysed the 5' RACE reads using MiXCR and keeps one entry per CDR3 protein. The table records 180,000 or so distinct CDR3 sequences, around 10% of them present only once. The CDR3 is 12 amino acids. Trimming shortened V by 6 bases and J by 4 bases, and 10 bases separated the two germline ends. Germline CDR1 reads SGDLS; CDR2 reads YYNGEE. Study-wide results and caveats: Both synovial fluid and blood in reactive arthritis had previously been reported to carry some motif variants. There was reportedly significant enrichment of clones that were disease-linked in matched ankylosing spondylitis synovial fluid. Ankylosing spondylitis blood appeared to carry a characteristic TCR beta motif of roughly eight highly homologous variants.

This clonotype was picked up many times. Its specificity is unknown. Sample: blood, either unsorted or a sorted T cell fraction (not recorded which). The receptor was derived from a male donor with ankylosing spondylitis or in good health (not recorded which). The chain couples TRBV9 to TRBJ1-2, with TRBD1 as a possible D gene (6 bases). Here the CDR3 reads CASNREVYGYTF. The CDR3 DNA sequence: TGTGCCAGCAACAGGGAGGTCTATGGCTACACCTTC.